This T cell receptor (beta chain) was observed in a study of immune evolution from preneoplasia to lung adenocarcinoma. In the case of this clone: Its antigen remains unknown.

Study findings and constraints: Compared with EGFR-mutant or double wild-type lesions, KRAS-mutant nodules were more clonal.

Some clones are missing from TCRdb's copy, which holds only in-frame ones; the method was immunoSEQ multiplex PCR. The sample has 3,500 to 5,000 clones, approximately 89% seen once. Resections took place in Japan or China from about 2014 to 2017. Premalignant or tumor cells were enriched by macro-dissection after pathologic assessment. This CDR3 has 17 residues. Unmatched junction bases numbered 10, after V lost 3 bases and J lost 5 bases. Germline loops: CDR1 KGHSH, CDR2 LQKENI. The sample taken for sequencing was FFPE minimally invasive lung adenocarcinoma tissue. This TCR derives from a donor aged 70 or older with lung adenocarcinoma. The V call is TRBV18, the J call TRBJ2-1, with 10 nucleotides matching TRBD2. In DNA form, the CDR3 reads TGTGCCAGCTCACCCTCTACCGGGACTAGCGTCGACAATGAGCAGTTCTTC. It is translated as CASSPSTGTSVDNEQFF.